The T cell receptor (beta chain) under discussion was sequenced for a study of shared clonotypes between healthy human individuals. Study-wide results and limits: Non-shared clonotypes were found to have lower generation probabilities than the clonotypes that were shared by all four of the sorted-subset donors.

Original analysis: ImmunoSEQ output lacked quality scores and full-length reads, limiting matched filtering. Repertoires were generated with immunoSEQ multiplex PCR, while TCRdb's copy carries only in-frame clones and drops some. V and J calls and clone size are given by that table; D and trimming were obtained from the DNA. The repertoire has over 2 million clones, 85% to 95% of them found once; the top ten carry 1% to 1.3%. The ends were cut back, 1 base at V and 3 bases at J, with 10 bases in the middle. The CDR3 is 15 amino acids. Germline CDR1 SNHLY, CDR2 FYNNEI. A remark on this clone: What it binds is unknown.

CD45RO-negative CD8 cells positively selected for CCR7 made up the naive population, which excluded terminally differentiated effector memory CD45RA+ cells. This TCR was sampled from a man between 18 and 29 years old in good health. J is TRBJ2-1 and V is TRBV2; D is undetermined. The specimen sequenced was naive CD8+ T cells sorted from blood. The CDR3 DNA sequence: TGTGCCAGCAGTGAAGGGGTGCTCGACTACAATGAGCAGTTCTTC. Amino acid sequence: CASSEGVLDYNEQFF.